The clone carrying this T cell receptor beta chain turned up a few times. Its ends do not fully match the called genes, so a read error is possible. A second PCR of roughly 7 to 11 cycles used a sample-barcoded 5' primer and a J-beta primer mix. TCRdb fed the 5' RACE reads into MiXCR, producing one record per CDR3 protein. This sample has more than 900,000 distinct CDR3 sequences, with approximately 25% found just once. Germline loops: CDR1 SQVTM, CDR2 ANQGSEA. The CDR3 has 12 residues. The data were taken from a study of blood T cells in healthy people across ages. Each donor's blood draw was roughly 10 milliliters of peripheral blood. The same sample was also studied in work on T cells of mothers and their children.

The TCR sequence derives from a girl between 2 and 10 years old in good health. Specimen: blood. The chain uses TRBV29-1 and TRBJ1-1, with D possibly being TRBD1 (5 bases). The CDR3, as DNA: TGCAGCGGCATGACAGTGAACACTGAGGCTTTCTTT. Encoded protein: CSGMTVNTEAFF.